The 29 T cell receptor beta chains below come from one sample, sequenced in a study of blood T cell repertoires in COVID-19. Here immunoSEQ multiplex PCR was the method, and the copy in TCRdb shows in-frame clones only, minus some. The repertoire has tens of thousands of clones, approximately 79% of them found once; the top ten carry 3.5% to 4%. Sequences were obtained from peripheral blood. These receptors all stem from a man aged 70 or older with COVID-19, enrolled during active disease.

The CDR3 spells CASSGRLWGTGELFF. For the CDR3, the DNA is TGTGCCAGCAGCGGCCGACTATGGGGCACCGGGGAGCTGTTTTTT. The gene calls are TRBV9 and TRBJ2-2; possibly TRBD2 for D (5 bases). V lost 3 bases to trimming and J lost 4 bases, with 13 bases between them. The CDR3 totals 15 residues. Germline CDR1 and CDR2: SGDLS and YYNGEE. Full variable domain (rest looked up from reference TRBV9 and TRBJ2-2): DSGVTQTPKHLITATGQRVTLRCSPRSGDLSVYWYQQSLDQGLQFLIQYYNGEERAKGNILERFSAQQFPDLHSELNLSSLELGDSALYFCASSGRLWGTGELFFGEGSRLTVL.

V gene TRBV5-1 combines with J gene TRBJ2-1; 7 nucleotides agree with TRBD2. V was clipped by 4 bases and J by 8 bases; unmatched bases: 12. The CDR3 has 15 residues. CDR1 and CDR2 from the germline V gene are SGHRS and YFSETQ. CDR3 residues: CASSPPTAGMDEQFF. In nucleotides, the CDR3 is TGCGCCAGCAGCCCCCCCACAGCGGGAATGGATGAGCAGTTCTTC.

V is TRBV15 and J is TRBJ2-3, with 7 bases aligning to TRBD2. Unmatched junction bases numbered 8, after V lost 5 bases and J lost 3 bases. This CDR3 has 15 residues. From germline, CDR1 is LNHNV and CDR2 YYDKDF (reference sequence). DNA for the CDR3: TGTGCCACCAGCCCTCGGGACTATAGGACAGATACGCAGTATTTT. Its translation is CATSPRDYRTDTQYF.

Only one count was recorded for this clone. The CDR3 nucleotides are TGTGCTAGTGGTTTGCCAAGAGGAGGCAATCAGCCCCAGCATTTT. Translating it yields CASGLPRGGNQPQHF. The chain employs TRBV12-5 and TRBJ1-5; D uncertain. CDR1 LGHNT and CDR2 FRNRAP come from the germline V gene. CDR3 size: 15 residues. V was shortened by 2 bases and J by 2 bases, with 10 bases between the two germline ends.

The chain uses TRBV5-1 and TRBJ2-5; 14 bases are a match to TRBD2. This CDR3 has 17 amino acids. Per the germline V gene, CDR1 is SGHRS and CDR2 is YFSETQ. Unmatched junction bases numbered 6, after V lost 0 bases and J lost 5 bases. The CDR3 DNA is TGCGCCAGCAGCTTGGGGGGGACTAGCGGGAGCAGTGAGACCCAGTACTTC. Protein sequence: CASSLGGTSGSSETQYF.

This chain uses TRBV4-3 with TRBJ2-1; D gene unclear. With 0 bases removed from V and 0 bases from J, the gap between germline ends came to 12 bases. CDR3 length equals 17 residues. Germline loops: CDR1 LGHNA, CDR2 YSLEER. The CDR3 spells CASSQEVAKLSYNEQFF. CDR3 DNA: TGCGCCAGCAGCCAAGAGGTAGCAAAACTCTCCTACAATGAGCAGTTCTTC.

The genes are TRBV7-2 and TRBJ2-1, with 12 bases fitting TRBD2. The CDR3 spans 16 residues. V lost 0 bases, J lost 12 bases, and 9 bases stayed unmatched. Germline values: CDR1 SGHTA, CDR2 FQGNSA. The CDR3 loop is CASSLASTSGRGWQFF. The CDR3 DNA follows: TGTGCCAGCAGCTTAGCGTCGACTAGCGGGAGAGGTTGGCAGTTCTTC.

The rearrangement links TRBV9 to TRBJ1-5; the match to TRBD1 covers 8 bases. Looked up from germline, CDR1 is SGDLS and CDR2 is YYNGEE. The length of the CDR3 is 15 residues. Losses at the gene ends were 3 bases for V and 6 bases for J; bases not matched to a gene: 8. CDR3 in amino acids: CASSEGQGLGQPQHF. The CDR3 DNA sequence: TGTGCCAGCAGCGAAGGACAGGGTTTAGGTCAGCCCCAGCATTTT.

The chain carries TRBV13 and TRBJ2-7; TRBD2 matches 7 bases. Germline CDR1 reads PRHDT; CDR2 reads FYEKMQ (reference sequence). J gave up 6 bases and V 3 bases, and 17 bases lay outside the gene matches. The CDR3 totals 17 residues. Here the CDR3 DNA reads TGTGCCAGCAGCTTGTCCCTAAGCGGGAAAGGTCTATCCGAGCAGTACTTC. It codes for CASSLSLSGKGLSEQYF.

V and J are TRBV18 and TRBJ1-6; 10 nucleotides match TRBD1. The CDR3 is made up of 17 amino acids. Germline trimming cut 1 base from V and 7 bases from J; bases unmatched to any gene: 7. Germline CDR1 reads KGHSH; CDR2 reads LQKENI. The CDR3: CASSPLDRGRRNSPLHF. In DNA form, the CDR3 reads TGTGCCAGCTCACCACTTGACAGGGGGCGAAGAAATTCACCCCTCCACTTT.

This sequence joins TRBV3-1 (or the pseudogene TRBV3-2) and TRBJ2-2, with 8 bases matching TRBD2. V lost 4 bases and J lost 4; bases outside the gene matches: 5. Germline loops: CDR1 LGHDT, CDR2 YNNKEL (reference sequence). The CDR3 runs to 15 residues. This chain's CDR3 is CASSPLAGLTGELFF. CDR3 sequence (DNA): TGTGCCAGCAGCCCTTTAGCGGGGCTCACCGGGGAGCTGTTTTTT.

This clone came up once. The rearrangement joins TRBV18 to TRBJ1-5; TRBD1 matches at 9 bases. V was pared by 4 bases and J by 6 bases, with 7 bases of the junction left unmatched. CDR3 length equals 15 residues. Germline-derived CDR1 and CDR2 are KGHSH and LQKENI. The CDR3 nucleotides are TGTGCCAGCTCACAGTACCGGGACAGGGTTCAGCCCCAGCATTTT. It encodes CASSQYRDRVQPQHF.

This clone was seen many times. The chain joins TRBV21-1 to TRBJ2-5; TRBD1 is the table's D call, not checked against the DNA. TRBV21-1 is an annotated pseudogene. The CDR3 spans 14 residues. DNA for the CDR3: TGTGCCAGCAGCACCGTGACAGGGGGAGAGACCCAGTACTTC. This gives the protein CASSTVTGGETQYF.

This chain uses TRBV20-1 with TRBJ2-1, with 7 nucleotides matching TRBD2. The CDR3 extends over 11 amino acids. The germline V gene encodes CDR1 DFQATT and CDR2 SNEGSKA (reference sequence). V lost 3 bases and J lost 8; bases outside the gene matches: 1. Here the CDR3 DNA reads TGCAGTGCTAGCGGGAGGTATGAGCAGTTCTTC. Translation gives CSASGRYEQFF.

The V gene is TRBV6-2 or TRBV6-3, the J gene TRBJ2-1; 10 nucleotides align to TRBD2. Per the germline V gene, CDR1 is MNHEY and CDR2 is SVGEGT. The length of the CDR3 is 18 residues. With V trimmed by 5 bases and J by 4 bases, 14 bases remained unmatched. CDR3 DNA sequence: TGTGCCAGCAGTGCCTCCCCTTTGACTAGCGGGTCATACAATGAGCAGTTCTTC. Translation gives CASSASPLTSGSYNEQFF.

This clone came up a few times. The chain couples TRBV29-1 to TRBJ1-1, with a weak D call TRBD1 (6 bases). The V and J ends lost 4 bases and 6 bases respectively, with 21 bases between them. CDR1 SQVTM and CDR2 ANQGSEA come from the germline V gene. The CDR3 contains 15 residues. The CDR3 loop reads CSVGVYRVGMPEAFF. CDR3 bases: TGCAGCGTTGGGGTTTACAGGGTAGGAATGCCTGAAGCTTTCTTT. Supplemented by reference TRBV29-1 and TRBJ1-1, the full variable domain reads SAVISQKPSRDICQRGTSLTIQCQVDSQVTMMFWYRQQPGQSLTLIATANQGSEATYESGFVIDKFPISRPNLTFSTLTVSNMSPEDSSIYLCSVGVYRVGMPEAFFGQGTRLTVV.

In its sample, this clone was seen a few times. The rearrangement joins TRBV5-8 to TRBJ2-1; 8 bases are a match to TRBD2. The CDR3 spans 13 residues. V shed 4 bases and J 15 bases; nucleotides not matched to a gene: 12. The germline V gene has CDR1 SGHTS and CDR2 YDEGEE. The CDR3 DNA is TGTGCCAGCAGCAAAGGCCCGGGACTAGTAGTGTTCTTC. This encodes CASSKGPGLVVFF.

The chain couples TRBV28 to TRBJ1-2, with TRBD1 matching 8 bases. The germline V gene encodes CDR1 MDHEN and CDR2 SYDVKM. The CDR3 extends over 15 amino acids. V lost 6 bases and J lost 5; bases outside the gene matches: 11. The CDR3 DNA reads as TGTGCCAGCAGCCTCGGGACAGGCCAATTATATGGCTACACCTTC. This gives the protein CASSLGTGQLYGYTF.

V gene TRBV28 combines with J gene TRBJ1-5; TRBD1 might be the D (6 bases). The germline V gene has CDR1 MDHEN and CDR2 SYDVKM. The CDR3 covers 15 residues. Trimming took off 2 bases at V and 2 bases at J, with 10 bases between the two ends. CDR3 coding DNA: TGTGCCAGCAGTTTAGGGACATTGGGCAATCAGCCCCAGCATTTT. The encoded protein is CASSLGTLGNQPQHF.

CDR3 nucleotides: TGTGCCAGCAGCAACCCTTATTGGCGGGAGGGCCTCACCGGGGAGCTGTTTTTT. Protein product: CASSNPYWREGLTGELFF. The chain is built from TRBV11-3 and TRBJ2-2; 9 bases match TRBD2. CDR1 SGHNT and CDR2 YENEEA come from the germline V gene. The CDR3 contains 18 residues. V shed 5 bases, J shed 4 bases, and the junction held 14 bases outside the gene matches.

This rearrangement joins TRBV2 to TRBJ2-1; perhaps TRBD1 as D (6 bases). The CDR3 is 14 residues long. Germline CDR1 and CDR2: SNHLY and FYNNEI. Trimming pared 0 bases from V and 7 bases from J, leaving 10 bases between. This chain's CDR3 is CASSEAGQINEQFF. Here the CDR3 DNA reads TGTGCCAGCAGTGAAGCAGGACAGATTAATGAGCAGTTCTTC.

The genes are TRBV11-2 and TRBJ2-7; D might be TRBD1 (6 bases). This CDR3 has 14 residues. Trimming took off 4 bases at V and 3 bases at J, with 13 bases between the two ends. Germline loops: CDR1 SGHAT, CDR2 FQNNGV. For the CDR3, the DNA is TGTGCCAGCAGCTCCCAGGGGTTTCTCTACGAGCAGTACTTC. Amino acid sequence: CASSSQGFLYEQYF.

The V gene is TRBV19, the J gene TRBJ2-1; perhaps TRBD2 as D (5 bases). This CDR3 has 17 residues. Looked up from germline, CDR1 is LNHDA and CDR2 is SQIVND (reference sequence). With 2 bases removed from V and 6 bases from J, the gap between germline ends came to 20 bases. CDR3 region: CASSILPGMVTRNEQFF. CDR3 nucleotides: TGTGCCAGTAGTATACTCCCGGGGATGGTCACACGCAATGAGCAGTTCTTC.

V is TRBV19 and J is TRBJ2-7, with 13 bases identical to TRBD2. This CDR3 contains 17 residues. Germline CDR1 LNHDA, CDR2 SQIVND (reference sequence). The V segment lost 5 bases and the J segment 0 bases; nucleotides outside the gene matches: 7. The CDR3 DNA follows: TGTGCCAGTAGTTTCGGACTAGCGGGAGCCCCCTCCTACGAGCAGTACTTC. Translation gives CASSFGLAGAPSYEQYF.

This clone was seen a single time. Written as DNA, the CDR3 is TGTGCCACCAGTGACCCGGGTGGGGGGGCCTACAATGAGCAGTTCTTC. Protein: CATSDPGGGAYNEQFF. The V and J genes are TRBV24-1 and TRBJ2-1; 7 nucleotides align to TRBD2. The germline V gene has CDR1 KGHDR and CDR2 SFDVKD. Germline trimming cut 4 bases from V and 2 bases from J; bases unmatched to any gene: 7. CDR3 size: 16 residues.

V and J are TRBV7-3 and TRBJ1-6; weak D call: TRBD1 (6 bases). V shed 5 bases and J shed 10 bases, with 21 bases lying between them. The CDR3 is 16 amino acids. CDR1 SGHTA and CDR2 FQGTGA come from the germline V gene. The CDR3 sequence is CASSQDSARGGSPLHF. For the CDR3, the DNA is TGTGCCAGCAGCCAGGACAGCGCGCGGGGGGGATCACCCCTCCACTTT. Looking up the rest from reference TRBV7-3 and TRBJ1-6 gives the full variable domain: GAGVSQTPSNKVTEKGKYVELRCDPISGHTALYWYRQSLGQGPEFLIYFQGTGAADDSGLPNDRFFAVRPEGSVSTLKIQRTERGDSAVYLCASSQDSARGGSPLHFGNGTRLTVT.

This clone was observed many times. The CDR3 protein is CAWSREVAGDYNEQFF. CDR3 sequence (DNA): TGTGCCTGGAGTAGAGAGGTAGCGGGAGACTACAATGAGCAGTTCTTC. The J gene is TRBJ2-1, the V gene TRBV30; 9 bases agree with TRBD2. Trimming removed 2 bases from V and 3 bases from J; junction bases left unmatched: 8. Germline CDR1 reads GTSNPN; CDR2 reads SVGIG (reference sequence). The CDR3 is made up of 16 amino acids.

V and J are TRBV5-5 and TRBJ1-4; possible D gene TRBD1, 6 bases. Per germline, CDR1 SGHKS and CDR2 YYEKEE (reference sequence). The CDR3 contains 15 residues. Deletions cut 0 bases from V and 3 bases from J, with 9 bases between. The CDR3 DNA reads TGTGCCAGCAGCTTGGAAGGGGGGGCTAATGAAAAACTGTTTTTT. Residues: CASSLEGGANEKLFF.

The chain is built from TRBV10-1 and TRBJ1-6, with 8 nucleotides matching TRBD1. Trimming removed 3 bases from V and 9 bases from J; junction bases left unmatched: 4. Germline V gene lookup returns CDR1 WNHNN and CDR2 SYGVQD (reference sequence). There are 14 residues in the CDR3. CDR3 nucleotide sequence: TGCGCCAGCAGTGAAAGGACAGGGTTTTCACCCCTCCACTTT. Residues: CASSERTGFSPLHF.